The 10 T cell receptor beta chains below all came from one sample that was sequenced in a study of T cell changes during pregnancy in multiple sclerosis. Libraries were prepared by immunoSEQ multiplex PCR; TCRdb keeps only in-frame clonotypes and omits some of them. The repertoire has 70,000 to 100,000 clones, almost 95% of them found once; the top ten carry 2% to 2.5%. The sequencing used peripheral blood, collected in the third trimester of pregnancy. The receptors here all came from a female donor with multiple sclerosis, enrolled in a pregnancy study.

The gene calls are TRBV19 and TRBJ2-1; 12 bases line up with TRBD2. From germline, CDR1 is LNHDA and CDR2 SQIVND (reference sequence). This CDR3 contains 17 residues. V lost 4 bases, J lost 4 bases, and 8 bases stayed unmatched. The CDR3 DNA reads as TGTGCCAGTAGTACCACTCTAGCGGGAGGGCCTTACAATGAGCAGTTCTTC. Translation gives CASSTTLAGGPYNEQFF.

The chain links TRBV5-1 to TRBJ2-5; TRBD1 is a possible D gene (6 bases). The CDR3 covers 13 residues. With 3 bases removed from V and 4 bases from J, the gap between germline ends came to 10 bases. From germline, CDR1 is SGHRS and CDR2 YFSETQ. CDR3 amino acids: CASSSTGPETQYF. In DNA, the CDR3 is TGCGCCAGCAGCTCCACAGGGCCAGAGACCCAGTACTTC. The full variable domain, rest sourced from reference TRBV5-1 and TRBJ2-5, is KAGVTQTPRYLIKTRGQQVTLSCSPISGHRSVSWYQQTPGQGLQFLFEYFSETQRNKGNFPGRFSGRQFSNSRSEMNVSTLELGDSALYLCASSSTGPETQYFGPGTRLLVL.

Only one count was recorded for this clone. This chain uses TRBV7-2 with TRBJ1-2, with 7 bases aligning to TRBD1. The germline V gene encodes CDR1 SGHTA and CDR2 FQGNSA. This CDR3 region has 14 residues. The J segment lost 4 bases and the V segment lost 5 bases, leaving 7 bases of the junction unmatched. The CDR3, as DNA: TGTGCCAGCAGCCGCGACAGGGTCGGCTATGGCTACACCTTC. Translation gives CASSRDRVGYGYTF.

J is TRBJ2-3 and V is TRBV6-5, with 14 bases identical to TRBD2. After removal of 7 bases from V and 5 bases from J, the junction contained 5 bases not matched to a gene. In germline, CDR1 is MNHEY, CDR2 SVGAGI. The CDR3 consists of 15 residues. DNA of the CDR3: TGTGCCAGCACTTCAGGACTAGCGGGAGGAGATACGCAGTATTTT. It encodes CASTSGLAGGDTQYF.

This sequence joins TRBV6-1 and TRBJ1-2, with D perhaps matching TRBD1 (5 bases). V dropped 5 bases and J dropped 4 bases, with 14 bases sitting between them. In germline, CDR1 is MNHNS, CDR2 SASEGT. The CDR3 runs 14 residues. The CDR3 loop is CASSPTPTVYGYTF. The CDR3 DNA reads as TGTGCCAGCAGTCCAACCCCGACAGTCTATGGCTACACCTTC.

The chain uses TRBV4-3 and TRBJ2-6; 8 bases are shared with TRBD2. V lost 1 base, J lost 2 bases, and 7 bases stayed unmatched. The V gene's germline CDR1 is LGHNA and CDR2 YSLEER. This CDR3 is built from 18 residues. CDR3 sequence: CASSQGPSGGAGANVLTF. The CDR3 region has the DNA TGCGCCAGCAGCCAAGGTCCGTCGGGAGGGGCTGGGGCCAACGTCCTGACTTTC.

The rearrangement joins TRBV7-2 to TRBJ2-6; tentative D call: TRBD2 (5 bases). There are 15 residues in the CDR3. CDR1 SGHTA and CDR2 FQGNSA come from the germline V gene. V lost 3 bases and J lost 1, with 7 bases in between. Here the CDR3 reads CASSFEGSGANVLTF. Here the CDR3 DNA reads TGTGCCAGCAGCTTCGAGGGATCTGGGGCCAACGTCCTGACTTTC.

V usage is TRBV9 and J usage is TRBJ1-3, with 9 bases aligning to TRBD1. V lost 0 bases to trimming and J lost 3 bases; unmatched junction nucleotides: 1. Per germline, CDR1 SGDLS and CDR2 YYNGEE. This CDR3 comprises 15 residues. CDR3 amino acids: CASSVGGQGGNTIYF. Here the CDR3 DNA reads TGTGCCAGCAGCGTAGGGGGACAGGGTGGAAACACCATATATTTT.

The rearrangement links TRBV29-1 to TRBJ2-7, with TRBD2 as a possible D gene (5 bases). The CDR3 length is 12 residues. Germline values: CDR1 SQVTM, CDR2 ANQGSEA. V was shortened by 3 bases and J by 12 bases, with 18 bases between the two germline ends. The CDR3 DNA reads as TGCAGCGTTGAGCGGGCCGGGTCGCCGCCGTACTTC. Encoded protein: CSVERAGSPPYF.

V usage is TRBV7-9 and J usage is TRBJ1-1; D uncertain. Germline assignment: CDR1 SEHNR and CDR2 FQNEAQ (reference sequence). CDR3 length equals 12 residues. V was trimmed by 9 bases and J by 0 bases, leaving 8 bases between them. CDR3 nucleotides: TGTGCCAGTTCGGTCTTGAACACTGAAGCTTTCTTT. Its protein product is CASSVLNTEAFF.